Following are 5 T cell receptor beta chains from one sample sequenced in a study of identical twins. One entry per CDR3 protein results from TCRdb running MiXCR on the 5' RACE reads. This sample has under 1 million distinct CDR3 sequences, with roughly an eighth found just once. The same specimen was also included in a second study, on yellow fever vaccine responses in identical twins.

The sequenced sample was PBMCs. These receptors all come from a woman between 18 and 30 years old in good health.

The J gene is TRBJ2-1, the V gene TRBV6-5; no clear D gene. There are 16 residues in the CDR3. From germline, CDR1 is MNHEY and CDR2 SVGAGI. Trimming took 2 bases from V and 0 from J, leaving 11 bases between them. The CDR3 sequence is CASSYLTRSSYNEQFF. CDR3 DNA: TGTGCCAGCAGTTACCTCACCCGGAGCTCCTACAATGAGCAGTTCTTC.

This clonotype turned up a few times. In DNA, the CDR3 is TGCGCCAGCAGCCAACGACAGGGGGCTTACGAGCAGTACTTC. Protein sequence: CASSQRQGAYEQYF. This chain connects TRBV5-1 to TRBJ2-7; 10 bases line up with TRBD1. The CDR3 length is 14 residues. Germline V lookup: CDR1 SGHRS, CDR2 YFSETQ. Trimming took 4 bases from V and 4 from J; bases not matched to a gene: 5.

This clonotype was seen only once. The V gene is TRBV11-3, the J gene TRBJ2-2; D uncertain. Germline V gene sequence: CDR1 SGHNT, CDR2 YENEEA. V lost 1 base to trimming and J lost 2 bases, with 8 bases between them. This CDR3 is 15 amino acids long. The CDR3 reads CASSLVSVNTGELFF. The CDR3, as DNA: TGTGCCAGCAGCTTAGTTTCTGTTAACACCGGGGAGCTGTTTTTT. Supplemented by reference TRBV11-3 and TRBJ2-2, the full variable domain reads EAGVVQSPRYKIIEKKQPVAFWCNPISGHNTLYWYLQNLGQGPELLIRYENEEAVDDSQLPKDRFSAERLKGVDSTLKIQPAELGDSAVYLCASSLVSVNTGELFFGEGSRLTVL.

This clonotype was detected ten times or more. This rearrangement joins TRBV14 to TRBJ2-1; 13 positions match TRBD2. The J segment lost 7 bases and the V segment lost 1 base, leaving 4 bases of the junction unmatched. From germline, CDR1 is SGHDN and CDR2 FVKESK. The CDR3 has 16 amino acids. CDR3 coding DNA: TGTGCCAGCAGCCAAGGACTAGCGGGAGGTGGTAATGAGCAGTTCTTC. Translating gives CASSQGLAGGGNEQFF.

This clonotype was recorded a few times. The chain employs TRBV28 and TRBJ2-2; TRBD2 matches at 9 bases. This CDR3 contains 16 residues. Germline V lookup: CDR1 MDHEN, CDR2 SYDVKM. With V trimmed by 6 bases and J by 6 bases, 11 bases remained unmatched. CDR3 nucleotides: TGTGCCAGCAGCAGCCCGGGGACTAGCAATTCCGGGGAGCTGTTTTTT. It is translated as CASSSPGTSNSGELFF.